The T cell receptor (beta chain) described here comes from a study of cytomegalovirus exposure and HLA in healthy donors. For the study at large: Earlier, 100 million to 120 million unique TCR beta sequences were recovered from 200 million or so T cells by an analysis.

PCR used 60 Vbeta primers and 13 Jbeta primers. Data came from immunoSEQ multiplex PCR; TCRdb stores just in-frame clones and leaves some out. The profile covers some 150,000 clones, with more than 60% appearing a single time and about 2.5% taken by the ten largest. Germline V CDR1 and CDR2: LNHDA, SQIVND (reference sequence). The CDR3 is made up of 13 amino acids. V shed 7 bases and J 3 bases; nucleotides not matched to a gene: 3. The sequencing sample was made of PBMCs. The gene calls are TRBV19 and TRBJ2-7; 10 bases map to TRBD1. This receptor was identified in a human donor in good health. CDR3 sequence: CASKDRGNYEQYF. The CDR3 bases are TGTGCCAGTAAGGACAGGGGGAACTACGAGCAGTACTTC. The complete variable domain, with remaining parts taken from reference TRBV19 and TRBJ2-7, reads DGGITQSPKYLFRKEGQNVTLSCEQNLNHDAMYWYRQDPGQGLRLIYYSQIVNDFQKGDIAEGYSVSREKKESFPLTVTSAQKNPTAFYLCASKDRGNYEQYFGPGTRLTVT.